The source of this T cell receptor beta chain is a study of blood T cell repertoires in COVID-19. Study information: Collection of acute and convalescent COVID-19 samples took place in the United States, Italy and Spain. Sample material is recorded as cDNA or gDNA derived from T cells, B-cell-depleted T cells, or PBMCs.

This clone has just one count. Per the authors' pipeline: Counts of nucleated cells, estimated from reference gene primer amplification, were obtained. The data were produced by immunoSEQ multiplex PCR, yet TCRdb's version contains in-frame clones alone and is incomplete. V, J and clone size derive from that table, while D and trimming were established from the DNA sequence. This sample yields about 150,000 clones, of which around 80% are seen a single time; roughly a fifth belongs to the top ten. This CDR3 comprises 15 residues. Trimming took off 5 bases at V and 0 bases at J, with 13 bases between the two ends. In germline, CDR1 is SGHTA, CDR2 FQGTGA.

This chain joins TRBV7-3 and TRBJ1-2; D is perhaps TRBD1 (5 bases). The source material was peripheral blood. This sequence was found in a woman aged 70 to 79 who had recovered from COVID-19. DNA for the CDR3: TGTGCCAGCAGCCAGGGCTCTCCTACTAACTATGGCTACACCTTC. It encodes CASSQGSPTNYGYTF.